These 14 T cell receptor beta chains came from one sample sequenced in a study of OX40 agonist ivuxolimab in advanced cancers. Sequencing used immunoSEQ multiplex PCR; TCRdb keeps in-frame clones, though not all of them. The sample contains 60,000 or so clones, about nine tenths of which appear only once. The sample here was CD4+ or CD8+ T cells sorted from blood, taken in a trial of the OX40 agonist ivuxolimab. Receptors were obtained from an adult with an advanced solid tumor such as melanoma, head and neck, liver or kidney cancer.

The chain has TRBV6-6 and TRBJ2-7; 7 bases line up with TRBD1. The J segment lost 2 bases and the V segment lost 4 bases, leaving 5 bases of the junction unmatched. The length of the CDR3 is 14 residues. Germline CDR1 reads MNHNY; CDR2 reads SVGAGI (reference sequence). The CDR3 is CASSSSGTAYEQYF. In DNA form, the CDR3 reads TGTGCCAGCAGTTCCTCCGGGACAGCCTACGAGCAGTACTTC.

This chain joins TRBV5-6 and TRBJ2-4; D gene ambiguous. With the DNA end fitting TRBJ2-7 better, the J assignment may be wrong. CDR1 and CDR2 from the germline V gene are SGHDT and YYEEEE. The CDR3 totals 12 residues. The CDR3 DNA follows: TGTGCCAGCAGCTTGTCCTCGTACGAGCAGTACTTC. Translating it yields CASSLSSYEQYF.

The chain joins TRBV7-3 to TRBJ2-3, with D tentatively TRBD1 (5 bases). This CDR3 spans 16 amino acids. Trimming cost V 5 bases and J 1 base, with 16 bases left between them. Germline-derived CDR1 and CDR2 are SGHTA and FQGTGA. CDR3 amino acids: CASSTGPDTRTDTQYF. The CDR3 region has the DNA TGTGCCAGCAGCACGGGTCCGGACACCCGCACAGATACGCAGTATTTT.

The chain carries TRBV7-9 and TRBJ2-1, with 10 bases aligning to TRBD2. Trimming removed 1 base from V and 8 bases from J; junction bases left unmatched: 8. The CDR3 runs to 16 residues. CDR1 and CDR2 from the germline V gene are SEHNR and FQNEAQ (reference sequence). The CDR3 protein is CASSLEPSGSFDEQFF. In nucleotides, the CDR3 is TGTGCCAGCAGCTTAGAGCCTAGCGGGAGTTTCGATGAGCAGTTCTTC.

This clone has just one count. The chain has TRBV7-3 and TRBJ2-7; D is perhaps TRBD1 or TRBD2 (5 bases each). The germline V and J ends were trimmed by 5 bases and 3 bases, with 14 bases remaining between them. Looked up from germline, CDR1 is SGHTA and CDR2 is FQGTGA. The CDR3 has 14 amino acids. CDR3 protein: CASSRYRDDYEQYF. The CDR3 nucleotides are TGTGCCAGCAGCCGCTACCGGGACGACTACGAGCAGTACTTC. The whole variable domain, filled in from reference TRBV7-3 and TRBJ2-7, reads GAGVSQTPSNKVTEKGKYVELRCDPISGHTALYWYRQSLGQGPEFLIYFQGTGAADDSGLPNDRFFAVRPEGSVSTLKIQRTERGDSAVYLCASSRYRDDYEQYFGPGTRLTVT.

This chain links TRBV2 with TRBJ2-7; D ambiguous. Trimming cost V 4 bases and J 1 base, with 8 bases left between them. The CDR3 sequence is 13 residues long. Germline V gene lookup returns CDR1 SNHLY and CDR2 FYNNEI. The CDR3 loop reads CASSVDNSYEQYF. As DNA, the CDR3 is TGTGCCAGCAGTGTTGACAATTCCTACGAGCAGTACTTC.

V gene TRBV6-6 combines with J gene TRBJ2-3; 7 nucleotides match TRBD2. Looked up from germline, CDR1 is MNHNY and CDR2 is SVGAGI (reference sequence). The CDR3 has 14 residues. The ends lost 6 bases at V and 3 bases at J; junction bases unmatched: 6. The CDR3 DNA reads TGTGCCAGCAGACCTACCGGGAGGACAGATACGCAGTATTTT. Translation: CASRPTGRTDTQYF.

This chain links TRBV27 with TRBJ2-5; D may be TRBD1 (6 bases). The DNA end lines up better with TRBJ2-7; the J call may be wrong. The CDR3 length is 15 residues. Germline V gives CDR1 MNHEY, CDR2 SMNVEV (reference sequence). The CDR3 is CASSLRQVYPYEQYF. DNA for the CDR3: TGTGCCAGCAGTCTTCGACAGGTTTACCCCTACGAGCAGTACTTC.

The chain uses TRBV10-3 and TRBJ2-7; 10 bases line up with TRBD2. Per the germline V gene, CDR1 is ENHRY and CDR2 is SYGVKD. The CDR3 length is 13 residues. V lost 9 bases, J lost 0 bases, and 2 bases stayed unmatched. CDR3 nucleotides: TGTGCCATTAAGCGGGAGGGCTCCTACGAGCAGTACTTC. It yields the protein CAIKREGSYEQYF.

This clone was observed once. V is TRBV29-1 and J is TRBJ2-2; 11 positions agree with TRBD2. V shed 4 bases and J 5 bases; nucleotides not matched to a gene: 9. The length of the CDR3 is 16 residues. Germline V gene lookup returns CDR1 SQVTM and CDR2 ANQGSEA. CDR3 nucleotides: TGCAGCGTTGTGAGTGGGACTAGCGGTGGGACCGGGGAGCTGTTTTTT. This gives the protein CSVVSGTSGGTGELFF.

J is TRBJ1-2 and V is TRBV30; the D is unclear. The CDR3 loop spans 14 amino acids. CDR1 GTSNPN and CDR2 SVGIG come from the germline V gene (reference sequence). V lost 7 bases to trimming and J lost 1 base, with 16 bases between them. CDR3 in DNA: TGTGCCTTCCGCGACGGACCTCTTAACTATGGCTACACCTTC. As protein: CAFRDGPLNYGYTF.

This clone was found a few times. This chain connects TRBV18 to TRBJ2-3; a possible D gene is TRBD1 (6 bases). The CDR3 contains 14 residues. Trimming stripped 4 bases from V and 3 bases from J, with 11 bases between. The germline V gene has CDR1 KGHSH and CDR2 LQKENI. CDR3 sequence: CASSHLQGTDTQYF. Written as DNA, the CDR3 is TGTGCCAGCTCACACCTACAGGGTACAGATACGCAGTATTTT.

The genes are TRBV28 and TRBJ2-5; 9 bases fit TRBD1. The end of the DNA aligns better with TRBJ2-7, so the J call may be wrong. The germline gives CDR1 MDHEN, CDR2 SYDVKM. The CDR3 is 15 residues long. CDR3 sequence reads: CASSTQNRGHYEQYF. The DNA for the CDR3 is TGTGCCAGCAGTACCCAAAACAGGGGGCACTACGAGCAGTACTTC.

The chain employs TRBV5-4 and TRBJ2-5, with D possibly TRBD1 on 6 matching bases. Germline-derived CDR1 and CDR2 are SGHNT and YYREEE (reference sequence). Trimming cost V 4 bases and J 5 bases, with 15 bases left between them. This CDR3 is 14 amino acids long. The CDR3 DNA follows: TGTGCCAGCAGCCCGAGCAGGGGCGAGGAGACCCAGTACTTC. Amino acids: CASSPSRGEETQYF.